This T cell receptor (beta chain) was identified during a study of blood T cell repertoires in COVID-19. Study information: The origin of the acute and convalescent COVID-19 samples was the United States, Italy and Spain.

The CDR3 sequence is 15 residues long. After removal of 2 bases from V and 3 bases from J, the junction contained 6 bases not matched to a gene. Germline assignment: CDR1 MNHEY and CDR2 SVGEGT. Produced via immunoSEQ multiplex PCR; TCRdb's table is partial and in-frame only. The data hold 150,000 to 200,000 clones, with 60% to 85% observed a single time. Sequencing input: peripheral blood. V and J are TRBV6-2 or TRBV6-3 and TRBJ2-7, with 8 bases lining up with TRBD1. This clonotype originated in an older man with acute or convalescent COVID-19. The CDR3, as DNA: TGTGCCAGCAGTTACGGTCAGGGGGCTTTCTACGAGCAGTACTTC. Residues: CASSYGQGAFYEQYF.